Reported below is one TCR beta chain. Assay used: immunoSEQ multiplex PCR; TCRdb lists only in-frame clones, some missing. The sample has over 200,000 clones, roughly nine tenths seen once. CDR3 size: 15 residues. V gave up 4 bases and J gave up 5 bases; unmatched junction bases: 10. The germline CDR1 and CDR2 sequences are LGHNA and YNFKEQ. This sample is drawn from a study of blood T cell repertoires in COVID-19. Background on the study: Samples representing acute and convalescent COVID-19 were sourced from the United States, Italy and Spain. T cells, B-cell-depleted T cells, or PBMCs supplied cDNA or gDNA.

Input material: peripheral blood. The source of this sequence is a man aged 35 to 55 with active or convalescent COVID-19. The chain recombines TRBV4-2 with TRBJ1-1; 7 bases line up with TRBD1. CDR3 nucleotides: TGTGCCAGCAGCCCCAAGGTGACAGGGCTGACTGAAGCTTTCTTT. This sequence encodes CASSPKVTGLTEAFF.